Each of the 20 T cell receptor beta chains below was sequenced from the same sample in a study of human thymus T cells. Corrective cardiac operations yielded the resected thymus tissue. Measured with immunoSEQ multiplex PCR; TCRdb has only the in-frame clones, and not every one. The repertoire has 78,000 or so clones, around 96% of them found once; the top ten carry just over 0.03%. The sample taken for sequencing was thymus tissue. All receptors come from a boy under two years old with a congenital heart defect but otherwise immunologically healthy.

This chain connects TRBV4-3 to TRBJ2-7; TRBD1 agrees at 10 bases. CDR3 length equals 14 residues. V gave up 3 bases and J gave up 7 bases; unmatched junction bases: 6. Germline CDR1 and CDR2: LGHNA and YSLEER. The CDR3 nucleotides are TGCGCCAGCAGCCACCGACAGGGGGCGGAGGAGCAGTACTTC. This gives the protein CASSHRQGAEEQYF.

This clone was counted once. V and J are TRBV27 and TRBJ2-3, with 7 bases identical to TRBD2. The CDR3 covers 20 residues. Looked up from germline, CDR1 is MNHEY and CDR2 is SMNVEV (reference sequence). V was clipped by 0 bases and J by 2 bases; unmatched bases: 17. The CDR3 sequence: CASSLSVPSPGLTFTDTQYF. The CDR3 DNA sequence: TGTGCCAGCAGTTTATCGGTCCCATCTCCGGGACTAACTTTCACAGATACGCAGTATTTT.

The V and J genes are TRBV11-3 and TRBJ1-1, with TRBD1 as a possible D gene (6 bases). Trimming removed 0 bases from V and 4 bases from J, with 18 bases in between. Germline V gene data show CDR1 as SGHNT and CDR2 as YENEEA. CDR3 length: 17 residues. Written as DNA, the CDR3 is TGTGCCAGCAGCTTAGATCAGCAGGAGGGGGGAGGCACTGAAGCTTTCTTT. It specifies CASSLDQQEGGGTEAFF.

The chain has TRBV19 and TRBJ2-1; 7 positions agree with TRBD2. The germline V gene encodes CDR1 LNHDA and CDR2 SQIVND (reference sequence). This CDR3 has 17 residues. V shed 2 bases and J 4 bases; nucleotides not matched to a gene: 11. CDR3 region: CASSIWTLAAPYNEQFF. The CDR3 DNA is TGTGCCAGTAGTATATGGACCCTAGCGGCACCATACAATGAGCAGTTCTTC. Supplemented by reference TRBV19 and TRBJ2-1, the full variable domain reads DGGITQSPKYLFRKEGQNVTLSCEQNLNHDAMYWYRQDPGQGLRLIYYSQIVNDFQKGDIAEGYSVSREKKESFPLTVTSAQKNPTAFYLCASSIWTLAAPYNEQFFGPGTRLTVL.

This chain connects TRBV2 to TRBJ2-1; the D is unclear. This CDR3 is 13 amino acids long. V was pared by 3 bases and J by 8 bases, with 11 bases between. The V gene's germline CDR1 is SNHLY and CDR2 FYNNEI. The CDR3 nucleotides are TGTGCCAGCAGTGACAGGTCACCGCATGAGCAGTTCTTC. It yields the protein CASSDRSPHEQFF.

V is TRBV7-9 and J is TRBJ1-5; 7 nucleotides align to TRBD1. After removal of 5 bases from V and 4 bases from J, the junction contained 8 bases not matched to a gene. Germline V lookup: CDR1 SEHNR, CDR2 FQNEAQ (reference sequence). CDR3 size: 15 residues. CDR3 sequence (DNA): TGTGCCAGCAGCCATGGACAGGAAGATAATCAGCCCCAGCATTTT. Translation: CASSHGQEDNQPQHF.

The chain joins TRBV7-2 to TRBJ1-2; perhaps TRBD1 as D (6 bases). In germline, CDR1 is SGHTA, CDR2 FQGNSA. The CDR3 is 13 residues long. Trimming removed 4 bases at V and 8 bases at J, with 14 bases between. In DNA, the CDR3 is TGTGCCAGCAGCTCCCTTAGGACAGAAGGCTACACCTTC. Amino acid sequence: CASSSLRTEGYTF.

This clone was picked up one time. This chain links TRBV18 with TRBJ2-7; D might be TRBD1 or TRBD2, each matching 5 bases. V dropped 3 bases and J dropped 3 bases, with 21 bases sitting between them. The CDR3 has 17 residues. Looked up from germline, CDR1 is KGHSH and CDR2 is LQKENI. CDR3 in amino acids: CASSPGGLPPASYEQYF. CDR3 coding DNA: TGTGCCAGCTCACCTGGGGGTCTCCCCCCAGCCAGCTACGAGCAGTACTTC.

The CDR3 DNA sequence: TGTGCCAGCAGCCTTGACGGACAGGGGAAAACCTACGAGCAGTACTTC. It is translated as CASSLDGQGKTYEQYF. The genes are TRBV7-6 and TRBJ2-7; 9 bases match TRBD1. The CDR3 runs 16 residues. The ends lost 5 bases at V and 2 bases at J; junction bases unmatched: 10. Germline CDR1 SGHVS, CDR2 FNYEAQ.

V gene TRBV11-3 combines with J gene TRBJ1-2, with TRBD1 as a possible D gene (6 bases). CDR3 length: 14 residues. Germline CDR1 reads SGHNT; CDR2 reads YENEEA. V was shortened by 1 base and J by 4 bases, with 10 bases between the two germline ends. The CDR3 sequence is CASSLGQGSYGYTF. CDR3 sequence (DNA): TGTGCCAGCAGCTTAGGTCAGGGGTCCTATGGCTACACCTTC.

The chain joins TRBV6-6 to TRBJ2-7; D is undetermined. The germline CDR1 and CDR2 sequences are MNHNY and SVGAGI (reference sequence). This CDR3 is 14 amino acids long. The V and J ends lost 1 base and 2 bases respectively, with 9 bases between them. The CDR3: CASSYFDGPYEQYF. As DNA, the CDR3 is TGTGCCAGCAGTTACTTTGACGGTCCCTACGAGCAGTACTTC.

This clone occurred once. The rearrangement joins TRBV4-2 to TRBJ2-5, with 10 bases matching TRBD2. Germline CDR1 reads LGHNA; CDR2 reads YNFKEQ. J gave up 5 bases and V 0 bases, and 12 bases lay outside the gene matches. The CDR3 has 18 residues. The CDR3 DNA sequence: TGTGCCAGCAGCCAAGATCGGGCTAGCGGGGGTTTTGGGGAGACCCAGTACTTC. Protein sequence: CASSQDRASGGFGETQYF.

CDR3 region: CASSSERRTGVDTEAFF. In nucleotides, the CDR3 is TGTGCCAGCAGCTCCGAGCGTCGGACAGGGGTGGATACTGAAGCTTTCTTT. The gene calls are TRBV7-2 and TRBJ1-1; 9 bases line up with TRBD1. The CDR3 contains 17 residues. With 4 bases clipped from V and 5 bases from J, the junction kept 14 bases outside the gene matches. CDR1 is SGHTA and CDR2 is FQGNSA in the germline V gene. Supplemented by reference TRBV7-2 and TRBJ1-1, the full variable domain reads GAGVSQSPSNKVTEKGKDVELRCDPISGHTALYWYRQSLGQGLEFLIYFQGNSAPDKSGLPSDRFSAERTGGSVSTLTIQRTQQEDSAVYLCASSSERRTGVDTEAFFGQGTRLTVV.

V gene TRBV4-2 combines with J gene TRBJ1-3; TRBD1 aligns across 9 bases. This CDR3 contains 18 residues. Trimming at V came to 5 bases and at J to 4 bases, leaving 15 bases not matched to a gene. CDR1 and CDR2 from the germline V gene are LGHNA and YNFKEQ. The CDR3 reads CASSDHPTGGDSGNTIYF. In DNA form, the CDR3 reads TGTGCCAGCAGCGACCATCCCACAGGGGGCGATTCAGGAAACACCATATATTTT.

This chain uses TRBV5-3 with TRBJ2-7; D call uncertain. TRBV5-3 is an ORF, and what it does is uncertain. Trimming took 2 bases from V and 0 from J, leaving 12 bases between them. This CDR3 has 15 residues. CDR3 nucleotide sequence: TGTGCCAGAAGCTTTCCTCCTGTGAGCTCCTACGAGCAGTACTTC. This sequence encodes CARSFPPVSSYEQYF.

The chain has TRBV5-1 and TRBJ2-7; no clear D gene. Germline assignment: CDR1 SGHRS and CDR2 YFSETQ. The CDR3 consists of 16 residues. The V end was cut by 0 bases, the J end by 0 bases, with 13 bases between. The CDR3 here is CASSLVPPNSSYEQYF. The CDR3 DNA reads as TGCGCCAGCAGCTTGGTACCCCCAAACTCCTCCTACGAGCAGTACTTC.

This chain links TRBV27 with TRBJ2-6; the match to TRBD1 covers 9 bases. The CDR3 extends over 18 amino acids. V gave up 7 bases and J gave up 1 base; unmatched junction bases: 11. Germline V CDR1 and CDR2: MNHEY, SMNVEV (reference sequence). The CDR3 DNA follows: TGTGCCAGCACCCACTCGGGACAGGGATCTTCTGGGGCCAACGTCCTGACTTTC. Its protein product is CASTHSGQGSSGANVLTF.

The chain combines TRBV6-5 with TRBJ1-5; D gene ambiguous. Germline CDR1 and CDR2: MNHEY and SVGAGI. V gave up 3 bases and J gave up 6 bases, with 15 bases separating them. The CDR3 has 15 residues. The CDR3 coding sequence is TGTGCCAGCAGTTATGGGTACATATCAAGTCAGCCCCAGCATTTT. This translates into CASSYGYISSQPQHF.

This chain links TRBV11-3 with TRBJ1-1, with 7 bases matching TRBD1. J gave up 1 base and V 6 bases, and 5 bases lay outside the gene matches. CDR1 and CDR2 (germline): SGHNT, YENEEA. There are 14 residues in the CDR3. CDR3 sequence reads: CASRPTGRNTEAFF. In DNA form, the CDR3 reads TGTGCCAGCAGGCCGACAGGGAGGAACACTGAAGCTTTCTTT.

This chain uses TRBV12-5 with TRBJ1-1; 7 bases map to TRBD1. Trimming cost V 5 bases and J 4 bases; bases outside gene matches: 16. The CDR3 length is 17 residues. The germline V gene encodes CDR1 LGHNT and CDR2 FRNRAP. CDR3 region: CASGPPSTGESGTEAFF. CDR3 nucleotide sequence: TGTGCTAGTGGTCCGCCATCCACAGGGGAAAGCGGCACTGAAGCTTTCTTT.